This TCR beta chain was sequenced for a study of cytomegalovirus exposure and HLA in healthy donors. This CDR3 contains 13 residues. Trimming pared 2 bases from V and 0 bases from J, leaving 5 bases between. The germline V gene has CDR1 MNHEY and CDR2 SMNVEV (reference sequence). The study ran its PCR with 60 Vbeta and 13 Jbeta primers. Clones were read by immunoSEQ multiplex PCR, and TCRdb kept only the in-frame ones, dropping some. The sample carries about 200,000 clones, around three quarters recorded once. On this clone: Antigen: not known. The same CDR3 is also encoded by other DNA sequences in this sample.

General study findings and limits: By HLA locus, TCR association rates varied in a later analysis, with DRB1 showing the most and HLA-C the fewest. Earlier analysis yielded a pattern in which most TCR beta V segments were productive about 90% or about 30% of the time.

Sequencing was done on a sample of PBMCs. The sequence was collected from a woman in her twenties or thirties in good health and CMV-seronegative. The gene calls are TRBV27 and TRBJ2-7; no clear D gene. Here the CDR3 DNA reads TGTGCCAGCAGTTTAACAGCCTCCTACGAGCAGTACTTC. Protein sequence: CASSLTASYEQYF.